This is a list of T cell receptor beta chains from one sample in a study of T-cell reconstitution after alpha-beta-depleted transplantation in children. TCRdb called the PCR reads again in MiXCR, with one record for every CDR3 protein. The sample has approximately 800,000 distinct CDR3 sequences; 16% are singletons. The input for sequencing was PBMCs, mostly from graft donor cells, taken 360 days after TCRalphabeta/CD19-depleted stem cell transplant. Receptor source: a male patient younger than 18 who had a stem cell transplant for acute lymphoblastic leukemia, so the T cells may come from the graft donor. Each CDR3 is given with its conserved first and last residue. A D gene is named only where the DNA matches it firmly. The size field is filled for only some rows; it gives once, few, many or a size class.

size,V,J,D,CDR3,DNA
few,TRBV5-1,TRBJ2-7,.,CASSLPYGTEYWAYEQYF,TGCGCCAGCAGCTTACCCTACGGGACGGAGTATTGGGCCTACGAGCAGTACTTC
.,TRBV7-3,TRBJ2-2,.,CASSLMGRDGELFF,TGTGCCAGCAGCTTAATGGGGCGGGACGGGGAGCTGTTTTTT
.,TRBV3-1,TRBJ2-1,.,CASSHLRGEQFF,TGTGCCAGCAGCCACCTAAGGGGTGAGCAGTTCTTC
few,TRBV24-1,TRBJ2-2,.,CATSAGGAPNTGELFF,TGTGCCACCAGTGCGGGCGGGGCGCCGAACACCGGGGAGCTGTTTTTT
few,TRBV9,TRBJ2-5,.,CASSPDPNQETQYF,TGTGCCAGCAGCCCCGACCCGAACCAAGAGACCCAGTACTTC
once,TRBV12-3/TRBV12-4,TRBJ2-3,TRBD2,CASSRRTSGSIMGTDTQYF,TGTGCCAGCAGCCGTCGGACTAGCGGGAGTATTATGGGCACAGATACGCAGTATTTT
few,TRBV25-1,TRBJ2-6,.,CASSELTNVLTF,TGTGCCAGCAGTGAATTGACCAACGTCCTGACTTTC
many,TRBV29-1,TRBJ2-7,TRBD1,CSVGGQPPYEQYF,TGCAGCGTTGGGGGACAGCCCCCCTACGAGCAGTACTTC
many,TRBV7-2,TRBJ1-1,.,CASSFRASNTEAFF,TGTGCCAGCAGCTTCAGAGCCTCGAACACTGAAGCTTTCTTT
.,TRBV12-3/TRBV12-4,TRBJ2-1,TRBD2,CASRGAGESYNEQFF,TGTGCCAGCAGAGGGGCGGGAGAGTCCTACAATGAGCAGTTCTTC
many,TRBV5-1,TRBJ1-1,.,CASSPGQEAFF,TGCGCCAGCAGTCCCGGGCAAGAAGCTTTCTTT
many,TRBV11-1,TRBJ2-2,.,CASSLTQGRSGFTGELFF,TGTGCCAGCAGCTTAACCCAGGGCAGGTCGGGTTTCACCGGGGAGCTGTTTTTT
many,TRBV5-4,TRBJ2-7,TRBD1,CASSLPGQGSYEQYF,TGTGCCAGCAGCTTGCCGGGACAGGGGTCCTACGAGCAGTACTTC
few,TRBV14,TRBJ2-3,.,CASSRGLERFTDTQYF,TGTGCCAGCAGCCGGGGACTCGAGCGGTTCACAGATACGCAGTATTTT
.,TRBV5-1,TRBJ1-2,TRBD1,CASSLDGTAKGYTF,TGCGCCAGCAGCTTGGATGGGACAGCGAAGGGCTACACCTTC
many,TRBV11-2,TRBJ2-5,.,CASSRNRARETQYF,TGTGCCAGCAGCCGCAACAGGGCGCGGGAGACCCAGTACTTC
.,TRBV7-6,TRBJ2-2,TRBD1,CASSLEVWTGGNTGELFF,TGTGCCAGCAGCTTAGAGGTTTGGACAGGGGGGAACACCGGGGAGCTGTTTTTT
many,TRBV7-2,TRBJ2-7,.,CASSRTGYEQYF,TGTGCCAGCAGCCGGACGGGTTACGAGCAGTACTTC
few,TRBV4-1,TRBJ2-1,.,CASSQDLLEHEQFF,TGCGCCAGCAGCCAAGATTTGCTAGAACATGAGCAGTTCTTC
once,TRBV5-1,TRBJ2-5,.,CASSLGPSGVSETQYF,TGCGCCAGCAGCTTAGGTCCATCGGGAGTGTCAGAGACCCAGTACTTC
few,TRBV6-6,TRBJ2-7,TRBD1,CASSYGTGLAYEQYF,TGTGCCAGCAGTTACGGGACAGGGCTTGCTTACGAGCAGTACTTC
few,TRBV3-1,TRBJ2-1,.,CASSRNNRYNEQFF,TGTGCCAGCAGTCGAAACAACCGCTACAATGAGCAGTTCTTC
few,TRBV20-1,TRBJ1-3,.,CSARDGQSSGNTIYF,TGCAGTGCTAGGGACGGACAGAGCTCTGGAAACACCATATATTTT
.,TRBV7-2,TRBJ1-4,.,CASSPFRNNEKLFF,TGTGCCAGCAGCCCTTTCAGGAATAATGAAAAACTGTTTTTT
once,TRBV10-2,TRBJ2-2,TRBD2,CASTDWGTSGLANTGELFF,TGCGCCAGCACCGATTGGGGGACTAGCGGGCTAGCGAACACCGGGGAGCTGTTTTTT
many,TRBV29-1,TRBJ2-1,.,CSVIRRGSNNEQFF,TGCAGCGTTATCAGACGCGGTTCTAACAATGAGCAGTTCTTC
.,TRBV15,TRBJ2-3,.,CATSREVVAGTDTQYF,TGTGCCACCAGCAGAGAGGTGGTAGCGGGCACAGATACGCAGTATTTT
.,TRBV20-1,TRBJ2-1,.,CSAGERGEQFF,TGCAGTGCTGGGGAACGGGGCGAGCAGTTCTTC
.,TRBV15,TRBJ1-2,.,CATSSPTGYGYTF,TGTGCCACCAGCAGTCCAACGGGTTATGGCTACACCTTC